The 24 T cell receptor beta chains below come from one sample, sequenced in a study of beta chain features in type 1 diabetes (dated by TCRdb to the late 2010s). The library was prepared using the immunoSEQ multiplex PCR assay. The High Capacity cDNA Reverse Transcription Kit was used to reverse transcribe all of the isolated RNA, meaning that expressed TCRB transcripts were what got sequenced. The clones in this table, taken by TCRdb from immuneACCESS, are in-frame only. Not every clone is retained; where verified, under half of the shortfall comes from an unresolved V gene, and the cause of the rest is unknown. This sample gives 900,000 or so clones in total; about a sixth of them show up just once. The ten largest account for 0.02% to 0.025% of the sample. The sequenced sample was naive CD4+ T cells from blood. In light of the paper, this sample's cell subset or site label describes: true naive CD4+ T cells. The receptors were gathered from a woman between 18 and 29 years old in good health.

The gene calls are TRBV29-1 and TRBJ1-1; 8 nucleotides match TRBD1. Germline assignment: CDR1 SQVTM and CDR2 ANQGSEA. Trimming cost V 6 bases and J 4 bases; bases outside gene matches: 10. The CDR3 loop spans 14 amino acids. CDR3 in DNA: TGCAGCGTCGGGGACAGGCGGAGGGTCACTGAAGCTTTCTTT. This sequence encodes CSVGDRRRVTEAFF.

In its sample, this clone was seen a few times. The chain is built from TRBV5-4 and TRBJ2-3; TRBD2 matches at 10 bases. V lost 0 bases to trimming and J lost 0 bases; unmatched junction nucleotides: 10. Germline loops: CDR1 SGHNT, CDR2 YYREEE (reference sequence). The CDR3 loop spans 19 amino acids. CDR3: CASSLDLAGVPPSTDTQYF. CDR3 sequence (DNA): TGTGCCAGCAGCTTGGACCTAGCGGGAGTACCCCCTAGCACAGATACGCAGTATTTT.

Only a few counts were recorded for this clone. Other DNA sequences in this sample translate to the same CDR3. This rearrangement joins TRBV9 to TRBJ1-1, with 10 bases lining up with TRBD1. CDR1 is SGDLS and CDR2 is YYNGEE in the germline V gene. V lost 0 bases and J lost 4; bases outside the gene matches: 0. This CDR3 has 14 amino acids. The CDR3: CASSVGDRGTEAFF. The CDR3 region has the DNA TGTGCCAGCAGCGTAGGGGACAGGGGCACTGAAGCTTTCTTT.

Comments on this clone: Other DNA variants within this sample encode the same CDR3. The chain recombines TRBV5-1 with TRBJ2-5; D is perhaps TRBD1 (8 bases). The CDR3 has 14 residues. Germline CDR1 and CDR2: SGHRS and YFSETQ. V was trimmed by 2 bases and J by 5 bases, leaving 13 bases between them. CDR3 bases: TGCGCCAGCAGCTTCGACAGGGGAGGGGAGACCCAGTACTTC. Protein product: CASSFDRGGETQYF.

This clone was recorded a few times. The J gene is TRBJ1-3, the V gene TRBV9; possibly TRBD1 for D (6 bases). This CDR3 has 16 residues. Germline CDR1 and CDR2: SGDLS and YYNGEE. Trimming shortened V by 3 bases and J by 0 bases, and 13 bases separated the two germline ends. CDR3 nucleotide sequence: TGTGCCAGCAGCGCCCAGGGGTCCGCCTCTGGAAACACCATATATTTT. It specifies CASSAQGSASGNTIYF.

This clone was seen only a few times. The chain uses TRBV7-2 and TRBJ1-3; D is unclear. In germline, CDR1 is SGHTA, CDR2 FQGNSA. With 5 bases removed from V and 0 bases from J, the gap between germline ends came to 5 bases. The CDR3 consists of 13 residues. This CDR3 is CASSPNSGNTIYF. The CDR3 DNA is TGTGCCAGCAGCCCCAACTCTGGAAACACCATATATTTT.

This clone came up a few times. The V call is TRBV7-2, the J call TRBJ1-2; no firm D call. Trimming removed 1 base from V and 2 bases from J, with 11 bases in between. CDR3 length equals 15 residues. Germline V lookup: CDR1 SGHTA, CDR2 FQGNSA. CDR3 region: CASSLVGGLNYGYTF. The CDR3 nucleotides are TGTGCCAGCAGCTTAGTGGGAGGGTTAAACTATGGCTACACCTTC.

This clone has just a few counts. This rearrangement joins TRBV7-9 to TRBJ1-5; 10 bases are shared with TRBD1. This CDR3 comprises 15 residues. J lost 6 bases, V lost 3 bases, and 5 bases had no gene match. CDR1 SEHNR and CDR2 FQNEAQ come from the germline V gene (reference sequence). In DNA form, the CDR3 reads TGTGCCAGCAGCTTCTACCGGGACAGGGGTCAGCCCCAGCATTTT. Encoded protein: CASSFYRDRGQPQHF.

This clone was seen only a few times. DNA of the CDR3: TGTGCCAGCAGCCGACAGGGACCAGCCAAAAACATTCAGTACTTC. Translation gives CASSRQGPAKNIQYF. V and J are TRBV2 and TRBJ2-4; TRBD1 agrees at 7 bases. V dropped 6 bases and J dropped 0; count of bases not matched to a gene: 5. This CDR3 contains 15 residues. CDR1 is SNHLY and CDR2 is FYNNEI in the germline V gene.

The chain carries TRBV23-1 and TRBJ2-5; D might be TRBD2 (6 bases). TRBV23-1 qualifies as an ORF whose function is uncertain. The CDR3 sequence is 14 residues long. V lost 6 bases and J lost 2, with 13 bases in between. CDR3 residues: CASSQGGAQETQYF. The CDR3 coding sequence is TGCGCCAGCAGCCAAGGCGGGGCGCAAGAGACCCAGTACTTC.

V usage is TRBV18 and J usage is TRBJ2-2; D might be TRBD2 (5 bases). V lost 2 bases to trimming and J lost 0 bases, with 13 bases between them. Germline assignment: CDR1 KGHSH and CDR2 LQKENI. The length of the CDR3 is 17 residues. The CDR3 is CASSPGGGLANTGELFF. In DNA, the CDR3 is TGTGCCAGCTCACCAGGCGGCGGGTTAGCGAACACCGGGGAGCTGTTTTTT.

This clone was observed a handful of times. The CDR3 region is CASSPPLSGANVLTF. The CDR3 DNA reads as TGCGCCAGCAGCCCGCCACTATCTGGGGCCAACGTCCTGACTTTC. This chain joins TRBV5-1 and TRBJ2-6; D is unresolved. Germline CDR1 reads SGHRS; CDR2 reads YFSETQ. This CDR3 is 15 amino acids long. Trimming removed 4 bases from V and 1 base from J, with 9 bases in between. The complete variable domain, with remaining parts taken from reference TRBV5-1 and TRBJ2-6, reads KAGVTQTPRYLIKTRGQQVTLSCSPISGHRSVSWYQQTPGQGLQFLFEYFSETQRNKGNFPGRFSGRQFSNSRSEMNVSTLELGDSALYLCASSPPLSGANVLTFGAGSRLTVL.

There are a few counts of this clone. The CDR3, as DNA: TGTGCCAGCAGACGGGACAGCAGCTCTGGGGCCAACGTCCTGACTTTC. Protein sequence: CASRRDSSSGANVLTF. The rearrangement links TRBV13 to TRBJ2-6; 7 bases map to TRBD1. Trimming cost V 6 bases and J 0 bases; bases outside gene matches: 5. The CDR3 has 16 residues. Looked up from germline, CDR1 is PRHDT and CDR2 is FYEKMQ (reference sequence).

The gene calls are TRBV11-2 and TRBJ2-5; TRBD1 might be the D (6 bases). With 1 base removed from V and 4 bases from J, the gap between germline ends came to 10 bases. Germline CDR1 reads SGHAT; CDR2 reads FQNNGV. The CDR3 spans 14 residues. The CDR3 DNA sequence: TGTGCCAGCAGCTTAGTTTCAGGGGTAGAGACCCAGTACTTC. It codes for CASSLVSGVETQYF.

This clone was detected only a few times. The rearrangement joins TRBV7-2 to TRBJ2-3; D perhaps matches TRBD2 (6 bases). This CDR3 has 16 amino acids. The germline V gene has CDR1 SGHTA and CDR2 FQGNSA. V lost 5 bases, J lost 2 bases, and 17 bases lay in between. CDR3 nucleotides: TGTGCCAGCAGCCTCCTGTGGGCGGGATCCACAGATACGCAGTATTTT. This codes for CASSLLWAGSTDTQYF.

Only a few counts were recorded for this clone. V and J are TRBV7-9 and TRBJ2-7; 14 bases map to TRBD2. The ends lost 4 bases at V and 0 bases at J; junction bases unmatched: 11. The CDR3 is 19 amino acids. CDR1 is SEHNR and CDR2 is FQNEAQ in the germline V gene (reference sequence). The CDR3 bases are TGTGCCAGCAGCTCGAAACCGGGACTAGCGGGAGAGGCCTCCTACGAGCAGTACTTC. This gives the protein CASSSKPGLAGEASYEQYF. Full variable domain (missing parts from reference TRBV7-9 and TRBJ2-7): DTGVSQNPRHKITKRGQNVTFRCDPISEHNRLYWYRQTLGQGPEFLTYFQNEAQLEKSRLLSDRFSAERPKGSFSTLEIQRTEQGDSAMYLCASSSKPGLAGEASYEQYFGPGTRLTVT.

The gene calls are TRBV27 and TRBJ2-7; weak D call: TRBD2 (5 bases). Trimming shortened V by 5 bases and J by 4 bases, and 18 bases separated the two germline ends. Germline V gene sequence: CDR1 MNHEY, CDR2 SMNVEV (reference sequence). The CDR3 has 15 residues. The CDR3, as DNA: TGTGCCAGCAGTGCCCCGGTAAGCGGCAGATACGAGCAGTACTTC. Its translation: CASSAPVSGRYEQYF.

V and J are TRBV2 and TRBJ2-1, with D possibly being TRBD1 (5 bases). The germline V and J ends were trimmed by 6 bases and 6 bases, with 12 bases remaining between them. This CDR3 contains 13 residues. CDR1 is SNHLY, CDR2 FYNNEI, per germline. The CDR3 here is CASSLLGVNEQFF. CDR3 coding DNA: TGTGCCAGCAGCCTCTTAGGGGTCAATGAGCAGTTCTTC. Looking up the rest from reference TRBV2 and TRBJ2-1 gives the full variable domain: EPEVTQTPSHQVTQMGQEVILRCVPISNHLYFYWYRQILGQKVEFLVSFYNNEISEKSEIFDDQFSVERPDGSNFTLKIRSTKLEDSAMYFCASSLLGVNEQFFGPGTRLTVL.

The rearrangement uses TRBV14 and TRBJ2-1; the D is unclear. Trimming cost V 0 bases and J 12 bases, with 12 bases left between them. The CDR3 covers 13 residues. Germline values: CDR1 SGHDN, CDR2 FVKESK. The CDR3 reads CASSQDAWAGQFF. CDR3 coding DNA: TGTGCCAGCAGCCAAGACGCTTGGGCAGGGCAGTTCTTC.

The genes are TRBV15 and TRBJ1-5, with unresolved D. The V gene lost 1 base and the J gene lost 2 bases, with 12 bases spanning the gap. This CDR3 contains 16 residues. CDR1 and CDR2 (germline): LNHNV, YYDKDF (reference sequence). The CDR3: CATSRGGVLGNQPQHF. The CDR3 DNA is TGTGCCACCAGCAGAGGTGGAGTCTTGGGCAATCAGCCCCAGCATTTT.

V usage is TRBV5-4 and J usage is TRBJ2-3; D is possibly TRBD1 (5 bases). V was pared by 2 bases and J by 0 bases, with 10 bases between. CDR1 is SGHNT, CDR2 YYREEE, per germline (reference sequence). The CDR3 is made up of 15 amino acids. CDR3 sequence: CASSFNQGSTDTQYF. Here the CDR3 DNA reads TGTGCCAGCAGCTTTAATCAGGGCAGCACAGATACGCAGTATTTT.

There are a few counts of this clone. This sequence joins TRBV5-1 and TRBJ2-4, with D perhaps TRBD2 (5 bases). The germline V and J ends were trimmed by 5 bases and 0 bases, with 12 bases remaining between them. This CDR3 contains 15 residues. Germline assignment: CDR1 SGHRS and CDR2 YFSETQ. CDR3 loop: CASRPSGIAKNIQYF. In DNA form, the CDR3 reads TGCGCCAGCAGACCAAGCGGCATAGCCAAAAACATTCAGTACTTC.

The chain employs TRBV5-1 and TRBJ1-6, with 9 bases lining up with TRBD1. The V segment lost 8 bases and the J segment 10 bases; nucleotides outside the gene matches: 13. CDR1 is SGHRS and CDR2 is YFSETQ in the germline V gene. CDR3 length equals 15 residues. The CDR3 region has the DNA TGCGCCAGTTCATATGGGGACAGGGATACGTCACCCCTCCACTTT. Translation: CASSYGDRDTSPLHF.

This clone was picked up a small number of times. The CDR3 DNA is TGTGCCAGCAGTACCAGGGACGAGCAGTACTTC. This codes for CASSTRDEQYF. The chain has TRBV27 and TRBJ2-7, with D maybe TRBD1 (5 bases). The V end was cut by 5 bases, the J end by 5 bases, with 7 bases between. CDR3 length: 11 amino acids. Germline loops: CDR1 MNHEY, CDR2 SMNVEV (reference sequence).